The T cell receptor beta chain described here comes from a study of T cell changes during pregnancy in multiple sclerosis. The data were produced by immunoSEQ multiplex PCR, yet TCRdb's version contains in-frame clones alone and is incomplete. The repertoire consists of around 34,000 clones, with approximately 94% occurring once and the leading ten covering approximately 0.42%. Trimming pared 6 bases from V and 6 bases from J, leaving 18 bases between. Germline V CDR1 and CDR2: LNHDA, SQIVND (reference sequence). The CDR3 loop spans 14 amino acids. Sample: CD4+ T cells from peripheral blood mononuclear cells, taken in the second trimester of pregnancy. The chain has TRBV19 and TRBJ2-7, with a possible D match to TRBD1 (6 bases). The TCR originated in a female donor with multiple sclerosis, enrolled in a pregnancy study. CDR3 loop: CASSVRGPPVEQYF. The CDR3 DNA reads as TGTGCCAGTAGCGTCAGGGGCCCACCCGTCGAGCAGTACTTC.